This is a list of T cell receptor beta chains from one sample in a study of a mutant IDH1 vaccine in newly diagnosed glioma. TCRdb keeps only in-frame clones here, not all; method: immunoSEQ multiplex PCR. The table shows under 95,000 clones, with roughly 91% occurring only once. No antigen has been identified for these receptors. This specimen was PBMCs, taken from a glioma patient whose treatment included an IDH1 peptide vaccine. The receptors were sampled from a woman aged 45 to 65 with glioma. Each CDR3 is given with its conserved first and last residue. Clone size is given for some rows only: seen once, a few or many times, or a class if the clone is expanded.

v_gene,abundance,j_gene,CDR3aa
TRBV5-6,.,TRBJ2-1,CASTGLADYNEQFF
TRBV10-1,.,TRBJ2-6,CASSEGLAGEGANVLTF
TRBV18,.,TRBJ2-5,CASSPGLAEQETQYF
TRBV7-3,once,TRBJ2-5,CANPRLAVGGTQYF
TRBV30,.,TRBJ2-7,CAWSAGTGTYEQYF
TRBV2,.,TRBJ2-7,CASSAVHYEQYF
TRBV4-1,.,TRBJ1-2,CASNQAVRGSYGYTF
TRBV7-9,.,TRBJ2-5,CASSREETQYF
TRBV25-1,few,TRBJ1-1,CASSVTTGQKNTEAFF
TRBV5-1,.,TRBJ1-1,CASSLSGTGDLMNTEAFF
TRBV6-6,.,TRBJ1-1,CASSPSDDEAFF
TRBV5-5,.,TRBJ1-5,CASSLGQGRYSNQPQHF
TRBV25-1,.,TRBJ2-7,CASSDPREQYF
TRBV6-1,.,TRBJ2-7,CASSEYDSASYEQYF
TRBV7-3,.,TRBJ2-7,CASSLTKTTEQYF
TRBV2,.,TRBJ1-1,CASISTGNTEAFF
TRBV6-6,.,TRBJ1-2,CASRSGTVDYGYTF
TRBV28,.,TRBJ1-2,CASSLSPGGAGYGYTF
TRBV7-6,.,TRBJ2-1,CASSLIAGGRYNEQFF
TRBV7-6,.,TRBJ2-1,CASSLVWGTKGEQFF
TRBV10-1,.,TRBJ2-7,CASSLAGGYEQYF
TRBV15,.,TRBJ2-7,CATRLGGDPYEQYF
TRBV7-9,.,TRBJ1-2,CASSPWGVDGYTF
TRBV4-1,.,TRBJ2-1,CASSQASGTLYNEQFF
TRBV5-4,.,TRBJ1-4,CASSRGEKLFF
TRBV7-9,.,TRBJ2-3,CASSPTSGRATDTQYF
TRBV5-6,.,TRBJ2-5,CASSFGTGGRGTQYF
TRBV19,.,TRBJ2-6,CASWGATSGANVLTF
TRBV15,.,TRBJ2-2,CATSRDREGGELFF
TRBV15,.,TRBJ2-7,CATSRARDEQYF
TRBV14,.,TRBJ1-5,CASSPGPQPQHF